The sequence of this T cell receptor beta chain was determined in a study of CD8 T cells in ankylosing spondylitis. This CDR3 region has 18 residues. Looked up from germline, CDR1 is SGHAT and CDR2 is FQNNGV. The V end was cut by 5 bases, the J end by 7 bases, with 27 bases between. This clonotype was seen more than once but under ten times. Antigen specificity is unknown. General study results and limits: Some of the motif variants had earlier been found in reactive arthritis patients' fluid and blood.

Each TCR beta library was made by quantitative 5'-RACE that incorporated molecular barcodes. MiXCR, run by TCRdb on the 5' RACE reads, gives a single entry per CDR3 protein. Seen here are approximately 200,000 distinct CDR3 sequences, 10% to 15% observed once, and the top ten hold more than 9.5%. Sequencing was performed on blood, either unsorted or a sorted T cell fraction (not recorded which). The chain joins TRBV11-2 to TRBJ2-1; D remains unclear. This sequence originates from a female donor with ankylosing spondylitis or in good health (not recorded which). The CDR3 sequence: CASSRPRTTNVVGNEQFF. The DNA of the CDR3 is TGTGCCAGCAGCCGACCTCGAACGACGAACGTAGTGGGTAATGAGCAGTTCTTC.